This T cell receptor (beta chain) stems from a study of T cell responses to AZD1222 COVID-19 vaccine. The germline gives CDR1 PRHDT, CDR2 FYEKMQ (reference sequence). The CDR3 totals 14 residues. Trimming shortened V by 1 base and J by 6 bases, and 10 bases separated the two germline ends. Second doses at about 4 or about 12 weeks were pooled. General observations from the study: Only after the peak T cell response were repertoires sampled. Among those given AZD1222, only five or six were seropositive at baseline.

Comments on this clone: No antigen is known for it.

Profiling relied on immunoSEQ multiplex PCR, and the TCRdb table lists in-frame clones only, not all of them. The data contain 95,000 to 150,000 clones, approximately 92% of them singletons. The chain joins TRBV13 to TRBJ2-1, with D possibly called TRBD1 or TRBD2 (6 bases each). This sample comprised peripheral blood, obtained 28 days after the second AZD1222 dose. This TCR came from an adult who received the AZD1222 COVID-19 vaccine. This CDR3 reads CASSLEGGSNEQFF. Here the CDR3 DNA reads TGTGCCAGCAGCTTAGAGGGGGGCTCCAATGAGCAGTTCTTC. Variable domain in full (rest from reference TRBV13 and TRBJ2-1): AAGVIQSPRHLIKEKRETATLKCYPIPRHDTVYWYQQGPGQDPQFLISFYEKMQSDKGSIPDRFSAQQFSDYHSELNMSSLELGDSALYFCASSLEGGSNEQFFGPGTRLTVL.